What follows are 32 T cell receptor beta chains derived from one specimen sequenced in a study of sequential checkpoint blockade in melanoma (dated by TCRdb to between 2017 and 2020). Libraries were constructed by the immunoSEQ multiplex PCR assay. The immuneACCESS repertoire file appears here via TCRdb, limited to in-frame rearrangements. These files lack a portion of the clones; in checked studies, under half of the deficit traces to unresolved V genes, and the cause of the others is not known. The table for this sample lists fewer than 5,500 clones; about a quarter of them were counted only once. The ten largest account for approximately 8.6% of the sample. The treatment or condition label here, explained by the study, means: randomized to nivolumab then ipilimumab (arm A) or the reverse (arm B). The starting material was tumor tissue (inferred from file names), obtained from a patient given nivolumab and ipilimumab in sequence. Receptors were obtained from a human donor with melanoma.

This clone was counted many times. The V gene is TRBV11-3, the J gene TRBJ2-7, with 13 positions matching TRBD2. This CDR3 is built from 14 residues. J was trimmed by 6 bases and V by 5 bases; bases with no gene match: 4. Germline V lookup: CDR1 SGHNT, CDR2 YENEEA. The CDR3 DNA reads TGTGCCAGCAGCGTCCGACTAGCGGGAGGCGAGCAGTACTTC. Amino acids: CASSVRLAGGEQYF.

This clone was detected ten times or more. The chain combines TRBV11-3 with TRBJ2-5, with D perhaps being TRBD1 or TRBD2 (6 bases each). Per germline, CDR1 SGHNT and CDR2 YENEEA. The CDR3 is 15 residues long. V was cut by 1 base and J by 7 bases, with 16 bases left in between. CDR3 sequence: CASSLVAEGVGTQYF. The CDR3 DNA sequence: TGTGCCAGCAGCTTAGTGGCGGAGGGGGTAGGGACCCAGTACTTC.

The V call is TRBV28, the J call TRBJ2-7; D is unclear. The CDR3 sequence is 12 residues long. The germline V gene encodes CDR1 MDHEN and CDR2 SYDVKM. With 3 bases removed from V and 5 bases from J, the gap between germline ends came to 8 bases. In nucleotides, the CDR3 is TGTGCCAGCAGTTTTGCCGAGGACGAGCAGTACTTC. Protein: CASSFAEDEQYF. The full variable domain, its missing parts supplied by reference TRBV28 and TRBJ2-7, is DVKVTQSSRYLVKRTGEKVFLECVQDMDHENMFWYRQDPGLGLRLIYFSYDVKMKEKGDIPEGYSVSREKKERFSLILESASTNQTSMYLCASSFAEDEQYFGPGTRLTVT.

This chain uses TRBV6-8 with TRBJ1-2; D not resolved. The germline CDR1 and CDR2 sequences are MNHGY and SAAAGT. The CDR3 length is 13 residues. Trimming removed 5 bases at V and 7 bases at J, with 14 bases between. The CDR3 coding sequence is TGTGCCAGCAGTGAGACAAGAGTAGGTGGCTACACCTTC. Translated: CASSETRVGGYTF.

This sequence joins TRBV6-8 and TRBJ1-1; possible D gene TRBD1, 5 bases. The V gene lost 0 bases and the J gene lost 6 bases, with 14 bases spanning the gap. CDR1 is MNHGY and CDR2 is SAAAGT in the germline V gene. This CDR3 has 15 amino acids. The CDR3 spells CASSYSPGGTAEAFF. The CDR3 coding sequence is TGTGCCAGCAGTTACTCTCCGGGTGGGACGGCTGAAGCTTTCTTT.

This clone is labeled as large (0.1 to 1%). The chain combines TRBV15 with TRBJ2-5, with TRBD2 as a possible D gene (5 bases). The CDR3 is 14 amino acids. Trimming stripped 1 base from V and 2 bases from J, with 8 bases between. CDR1 LNHNV and CDR2 YYDKDF come from the germline V gene (reference sequence). CDR3 sequence: CATSRGAGQETQYF. DNA of the CDR3: TGTGCCACCAGCAGAGGGGCGGGTCAAGAGACCCAGTACTTC. The complete variable domain, with remaining parts taken from reference TRBV15 and TRBJ2-5, reads DAMVIQNPRYQVTQFGKPVTLSCSQTLNHNVMYWYQQKSSQAPKLLFHYYDKDFNNEADTPDNFQSRRPNTSFCFLDIRSPGLGDTAMYLCATSRGAGQETQYFGPGTRLLVL.

The chain recombines TRBV19 with TRBJ1-6, with D unclear. The CDR3 covers 18 residues. CDR1 and CDR2 from the germline V gene are LNHDA and SQIVND (reference sequence). The V gene lost 3 bases and the J gene lost 0 bases, with 15 bases spanning the gap. CDR3 residues: CASSIAAVLSSYNSPLHF. The CDR3 DNA is TGTGCCAGTAGTATTGCAGCCGTGCTTAGCTCCTATAATTCACCCCTCCACTTT. Filled out from reference TRBV19 and TRBJ1-6, the complete variable domain reads DGGITQSPKYLFRKEGQNVTLSCEQNLNHDAMYWYRQDPGQGLRLIYYSQIVNDFQKGDIAEGYSVSREKKESFPLTVTSAQKNPTAFYLCASSIAAVLSSYNSPLHFGNGTRLTVT.

The DNA for the CDR3 is TGTGCCAGCCATGGTGGAGGCGCACCCCTCCACTTT. This encodes CASHGGGAPLHF. V and J are TRBV6-8 and TRBJ1-6; D gene uncertain. The ends were cut back, 8 bases at V and 11 bases at J, with 13 bases in the middle. The CDR3 contains 12 residues. Per the germline V gene, CDR1 is MNHGY and CDR2 is SAAAGT.

The chain recombines TRBV18 with TRBJ1-4; TRBD1 is a possible D gene (5 bases). V was shortened by 4 bases and J by 8 bases, with 17 bases between the two germline ends. CDR1 KGHSH and CDR2 LQKENI come from the germline V gene. There are 15 residues in the CDR3. The CDR3, as DNA: TGTGCCAGCTCACGCAACCGGGACCTTCGAGAAAAACTGTTTTTT. Its protein is CASSRNRDLREKLFF.

This sequence joins TRBV19 and TRBJ1-5, with D possibly being TRBD1 (6 bases). CDR1 and CDR2 from the germline V gene are LNHDA and SQIVND (reference sequence). This CDR3 region has 14 residues. V shed 4 bases and J shed 2 bases, with 9 bases lying between them. This chain's CDR3 is CASSKRQGNQPQHF. The CDR3 coding sequence is TGTGCCAGTAGTAAACGACAGGGCAATCAGCCCCAGCATTTT.

The chain recombines TRBV9 with TRBJ1-3; 7 bases are shared with TRBD1. CDR1 SGDLS and CDR2 YYNGEE come from the germline V gene. With V trimmed by 3 bases and J by 0 bases, 9 bases remained unmatched. This CDR3 region has 17 residues. The CDR3 region has the DNA TGTGCCAGCAGCGCCGGGACAGACACTACCTCTGGAAACACCATATATTTT. Its protein product is CASSAGTDTTSGNTIYF.

The chain uses TRBV10-2 and TRBJ2-1, with 14 bases identical to TRBD2. Germline V gene sequence: CDR1 WSHSY, CDR2 SAAADI. V trimming: 6 bases; J trimming: 8 bases; junction bases outside the gene matches: 9. This CDR3 is 16 amino acids long. The CDR3 protein is CASRGGLAGVIYEQFF. The CDR3 DNA sequence: TGCGCCAGCAGGGGGGGACTAGCGGGAGTTATATATGAGCAGTTCTTC.

Many counts were recorded for this clone. The V gene is TRBV11-3, the J gene TRBJ2-3; TRBD1 agrees at 10 bases. The CDR3 runs 16 residues. The germline gives CDR1 SGHNT, CDR2 YENEEA. The trim removed 0 bases at V and 1 base at J, leaving 1 base unmatched. The DNA of the CDR3 is TGTGCCAGCAGCTTAGACGGGACAGGGGGCACAGATACGCAGTATTTT. Its protein product is CASSLDGTGGTDTQYF.

The chain has TRBV28 and TRBJ2-5; tentatively, D is TRBD1 (6 bases). V gave up 8 bases and J gave up 4 bases, with 14 bases separating them. Germline values: CDR1 MDHEN, CDR2 SYDVKM. CDR3 length: 13 residues. CDR3 residues: CASLAGGSETQYF. The CDR3 DNA sequence: TGTGCCAGCCTAGCTGGGGGCTCAGAGACCCAGTACTTC.

The chain has TRBV28 and TRBJ2-7; 8 bases are shared with TRBD2. This CDR3 region has 13 residues. V lost 6 bases, J lost 3 bases, and 4 bases stayed unmatched. Germline V gives CDR1 MDHEN, CDR2 SYDVKM. The CDR3 sequence is CASSFAGGYEQYF. The DNA of the CDR3 is TGTGCCAGCAGCTTTGCGGGAGGCTACGAGCAGTACTTC.

This clone was observed a few times. V is TRBV28 and J is TRBJ2-1; no clear D gene. The germline CDR1 and CDR2 sequences are MDHEN and SYDVKM. The CDR3 length is 16 residues. Trimming removed 7 bases from V and 0 bases from J, with 16 bases in between. CDR3 DNA sequence: TGTGCCAGCACCCCCGGCCTGGATCTCTCCTACAATGAGCAGTTCTTC. This codes for CASTPGLDLSYNEQFF.

This sequence joins TRBV12-5 and TRBJ1-2, with no clear D. Germline V gives CDR1 LGHNT, CDR2 FRNRAP. This CDR3 has 14 amino acids. CDR3 in DNA: TGTGCCAGCACCCGCTCCGGGAGCTACTATGGCTACACCTTC. Translation gives CASTRSGSYYGYTF.

Sample share makes this clone medium-sized. J is TRBJ2-5 and V is TRBV28, with D unresolved. The ends were cut back, 5 bases at V and 2 bases at J, with 9 bases in the middle. The CDR3 runs 13 residues. The germline gives CDR1 MDHEN, CDR2 SYDVKM. The DNA of the CDR3 is TGTGCCAGCAGTCGCTCGCCTCAAGAGACCCAGTACTTC. This sequence encodes CASSRSPQETQYF.

The chain employs TRBV6-8 and TRBJ1-1, with 8 bases matching TRBD1. Germline V CDR1 and CDR2: MNHGY, SAAAGT. V gave up 8 bases and J gave up 7 bases; unmatched junction bases: 9. CDR3 length equals 13 residues. The chain's CDR3 is CASLGQGRFEAFF. The DNA of the CDR3 is TGTGCCAGCCTTGGACAGGGAAGATTTGAAGCTTTCTTT.

The chain is built from TRBV6-8 and TRBJ2-2; D remains ambiguous. CDR1 and CDR2 from the germline V gene are MNHGY and SAAAGT. V gave up 0 bases and J gave up 6 bases, with 2 bases separating them. The CDR3 length is 12 residues. For the CDR3, the DNA is TGTGCCAGCAGTTACTCGCCCGGGGAGCTGTTTTTT. Residues: CASSYSPGELFF.

This clone is large (0.1 to 1%) in the sample. CDR3 sequence reads: CASSVLPGELFF. CDR3 nucleotides: TGTGCCAGCAGCGTATTGCCCGGGGAGCTGTTTTTT. The chain has TRBV9 and TRBJ2-2; no definite D call. Trimming cost V 1 base and J 6 bases, with 4 bases left between them. The V gene's germline CDR1 is SGDLS and CDR2 YYNGEE. This CDR3 spans 12 amino acids.

This chain uses TRBV28 with TRBJ1-2; 8 bases align to TRBD1. The V and J ends lost 6 bases and 4 bases, in that order; junction bases with no gene match: 7. CDR1 and CDR2 from the germline V gene are MDHEN and SYDVKM. CDR3 length: 14 amino acids. This chain's CDR3 is CASSIQGEVYGYTF. DNA of the CDR3: TGTGCCAGCAGCATACAGGGGGAAGTCTATGGCTACACCTTC.

DNA of the CDR3: TGCGCCAGCAGTGAAAAACTCCCGGGTTTGTCACCCCTCCACTTT. It yields the protein CASSEKLPGLSPLHF. The chain recombines TRBV10-2 with TRBJ1-6; D gene unclear. Germline V lookup: CDR1 WSHSY, CDR2 SAAADI. This CDR3 contains 15 residues. Trimming took off 3 bases at V and 10 bases at J, with 16 bases between the two ends.

The chain joins TRBV6-8 to TRBJ2-7, with TRBD1 matching 9 bases. V gave up 6 bases and J gave up 3 bases; unmatched junction bases: 9. The length of the CDR3 is 15 residues. CDR1 and CDR2 (germline): MNHGY, SAAAGT. The DNA for the CDR3 is TGTGCCAGCAGGATCTCCGGGACAGGGTACTACGAGCAGTACTTC. Translation: CASRISGTGYYEQYF.

In this sample, this clone turned up a few times. The V and J genes are TRBV28 and TRBJ1-2; TRBD1 aligns across 7 bases. Germline V gives CDR1 MDHEN, CDR2 SYDVKM. The ends lost 6 bases at V and 4 bases at J; junction bases unmatched: 5. The CDR3 contains 13 residues. The CDR3 reads CASRDREGYGYTF. CDR3 coding DNA: TGTGCCAGCAGAGACAGGGAGGGCTATGGCTACACCTTC.

In this sample, this clone turned up a few times. The V call is TRBV29-1, the J call TRBJ2-7; D is uncertain. The CDR3 loop spans 13 amino acids. CDR1 SQVTM and CDR2 ANQGSEA come from the germline V gene. V gave up 4 bases and J gave up 5 bases, with 15 bases separating them. For the CDR3, the DNA is TGCAGCGTTGTGCTCGCCAGGCTCCACGAGCAGTACTTC. Translating gives CSVVLARLHEQYF.

This clone was picked up a small number of times. The CDR3 here is CASSIWYGSNQPQHF. For the CDR3, the DNA is TGTGCCAGCAGTATCTGGTACGGGAGCAATCAGCCCCAGCATTTT. V is TRBV28 and J is TRBJ1-5, with D hard to call. The CDR3 loop spans 15 amino acids. Germline assignment: CDR1 MDHEN and CDR2 SYDVKM. Trimming removed 5 bases at V and 1 base at J, with 12 bases between. The whole variable domain, filled in from reference TRBV28 and TRBJ1-5, reads DVKVTQSSRYLVKRTGEKVFLECVQDMDHENMFWYRQDPGLGLRLIYFSYDVKMKEKGDIPEGYSVSREKKERFSLILESASTNQTSMYLCASSIWYGSNQPQHFGDGTRLSIL.

This clone was counted many times. The chain links TRBV11-3 to TRBJ1-1; D is perhaps TRBD1 (6 bases). CDR3 length equals 15 residues. Germline V gives CDR1 SGHNT, CDR2 YENEEA. Trimming took off 8 bases at V and 4 bases at J, with 20 bases between the two ends. CDR3 nucleotides: TGTGCCAGCCGAGGGGGGGGGACCTCCAGCACTGAAGCTTTCTTT. Its protein product is CASRGGGTSSTEAFF.

There are a few counts of this clone. V usage is TRBV28 and J usage is TRBJ2-7; TRBD2 aligns across 9 bases. The junction had 14 bases not matched to a gene; V was cut back by 7 bases and J by 4 bases. The CDR3 is 16 amino acids. CDR1 and CDR2 (germline): MDHEN, SYDVKM. CDR3 residues: CASNGRSGRIAYEQYF. CDR3 in DNA: TGTGCCAGCAATGGCCGGAGCGGGAGGATCGCTTACGAGCAGTACTTC.

This clone is labeled as large. The CDR3 sequence is CAGGQGQGPHYGYTF. The CDR3 nucleotides are TGTGCCGGGGGTCAGGGGCAAGGCCCCCACTATGGCTACACCTTC. This rearrangement joins TRBV6-8 to TRBJ1-2, with D maybe TRBD1 (6 bases). Trimming took 11 bases from V and 3 from J, leaving 22 bases between them. From germline, CDR1 is MNHGY and CDR2 SAAAGT. The CDR3 runs to 15 residues.

V is TRBV6-8 and J is TRBJ1-1; D call uncertain. Germline V gene sequence: CDR1 MNHGY, CDR2 SAAAGT. The CDR3 totals 13 residues. Trimming took 2 bases from V and 4 from J, leaving 8 bases between them. The CDR3 reads CASSYGWSTEAFF. The CDR3 nucleotides read TGTGCCAGCAGTTACGGGTGGAGCACTGAAGCTTTCTTT.

The rearrangement links TRBV10-2 to TRBJ2-3, with D maybe TRBD2 (5 bases). CDR1 is WSHSY and CDR2 is SAAADI in the germline V gene. V shed 7 bases and J shed 5 bases, with 10 bases lying between them. The CDR3 has 12 amino acids. The CDR3 DNA sequence: TGCGCCAGCAATGCGGGCGGAGATACGCAGTATTTT. As protein: CASNAGGDTQYF.